What follows are 30 T cell receptor beta chains derived from one specimen sequenced in a study of T cells after yellow fever vaccination. TCRdb re-derived calls from the 5' RACE reads in MiXCR, one entry per CDR3 protein. The table shows some 350,000 distinct CDR3 sequences, with 7.5% to 9% occurring only once. The material was PBMCs, obtained on the day of the first yellow fever vaccination. All receptors derive from a man between 18 and 35 years old who received the YFV17D yellow fever vaccine.

In this sample, this clonotype turned up a few times. The chain is built from TRBV2 and TRBJ2-1; D gene uncertain. In germline, CDR1 is SNHLY, CDR2 FYNNEI. The CDR3 totals 14 residues. Trimming left V 6 bases short and J 8 bases short, with 17 bases between. The CDR3 DNA follows: TGTGCCAGCAGGGACCGCGGAGCCTTTGATGAGCAGTTCTTC. Amino acid sequence: CASRDRGAFDEQFF.

In regard to this clonotype: The junction does not match germline at one end; this may be a read error. The CDR3 sequence: CASSQGGVGSHEQYF. CDR3 nucleotide sequence: TGTGCCAGCAGCCAAGGTGGGGTTGGCTCCCACGAGCAGTACTTC. The chain has TRBV3-1 and TRBJ2-7; D is ambiguous. Germline loops: CDR1 LGHDT, CDR2 YNNKEL (reference sequence). CDR3 length: 15 residues.

This clonotype appeared a few times. The gene calls are TRBV7-9 and TRBJ2-7; 10 bases align to TRBD1. The CDR3 is 14 amino acids. Losses at the gene ends were 4 bases for V and 6 bases for J; bases not matched to a gene: 6. Germline lookup yields CDR1 SEHNR and CDR2 FQNEAQ (reference sequence). The CDR3: CASSSPGQGFEQYV. In DNA form, the CDR3 reads TGTGCCAGCAGCTCCCCGGGACAGGGGTTCGAGCAGTACGTC.

The J gene is TRBJ2-1, the V gene TRBV6-2 or TRBV6-3, with D perhaps TRBD1 or TRBD2 (6 bases each). Germline CDR1 MNHEY, CDR2 SVGEGT. V lost 0 bases and J 4 bases, leaving 13 bases between the germline ends. This CDR3 contains 16 residues. In nucleotides, the CDR3 is TGTGCCAGCAGTTACTCAACTAGCAGGGGATACAATGAGCAGTTCTTC. Amino acid sequence: CASSYSTSRGYNEQFF.

J is TRBJ2-3 and V is TRBV9; D not resolved. The V end was cut by 0 bases, the J end by 3 bases, with 5 bases between. The CDR3 length is 13 residues. Germline assignment: CDR1 SGDLS and CDR2 YYNGEE. The CDR3 is CASSVAPTDTQYF. The CDR3 coding sequence is TGTGCCAGCAGCGTAGCGCCAACAGATACGCAGTATTTT.

This clonotype was detected many times. The J gene is TRBJ2-1, the V gene TRBV6-2 or TRBV6-3; 12 nucleotides align to TRBD2. CDR3 size: 17 residues. The V gene's germline CDR1 is MNHEY and CDR2 SVGEGT. J gave up 7 bases and V 2 bases, and 9 bases lay outside the gene matches. The CDR3 is CASSYTLGLAGGNEQFF. The DNA for the CDR3 is TGTGCCAGCAGTTACACCCTCGGGCTAGCGGGGGGGAATGAGCAGTTCTTC.

This clonotype has just a few counts. The junction differs from germline at one of its ends, possibly a read error. This chain connects TRBV6-2 or TRBV6-3 to TRBJ2-5, with D maybe TRBD2 (6 bases). Germline loops: CDR1 MNHEY, CDR2 SVGEGT. This CDR3 comprises 13 residues. As DNA, the CDR3 is TGTGCAAGCACGAGGGGAGGCGGAGAGACCCAGTACTTC. It codes for CASTRGGGETQYF.

The chain is built from TRBV7-3 and TRBJ2-1, with TRBD2 identical over 9 bases. Germline CDR1 and CDR2: SGHTA and FQGTGA. There are 15 residues in the CDR3. Trimming took 2 bases from V and 9 from J; bases not matched to a gene: 8. CDR3 in amino acids: CASSLVSSGGGEQFF. The CDR3 region has the DNA TGTGCCAGCAGCTTAGTTAGTAGCGGGGGTGGTGAGCAGTTCTTC.

This clonotype was detected a few times. The rearrangement joins TRBV12-3 or TRBV12-4 to TRBJ2-1, with a weak D call TRBD1 (6 bases). The CDR3 contains 14 residues. V dropped 10 bases and J dropped 5 bases, with 18 bases sitting between them. CDR3 sequence (DNA): TGTGCCACCGACCCGGAACAGGGACACAATGAGCAGTTCTTC. It specifies CATDPEQGHNEQFF.

This clonotype has a handful of counts. The gene calls are TRBV23-1 and TRBJ2-7; 8 bases fit TRBD2. TRBV23-1 is an open reading frame whose function is uncertain. The trim removed 7 bases at V and 2 bases at J, leaving 13 bases unmatched. This CDR3 comprises 16 residues. CDR3: CASTLEGRGETYEQYF. The CDR3 DNA is TGCGCCAGCACTCTGGAAGGGCGGGGGGAGACCTACGAGCAGTACTTC.

The V and J genes are TRBV29-1 and TRBJ2-7; TRBD1 is a possible D gene (6 bases). Germline-derived CDR1 and CDR2 are SQVTM and ANQGSEA. Between the trimmed V and J ends, which lost 0 bases and 7 bases, there was a span of 13 bases. The CDR3 totals 13 residues. The CDR3 protein is CSVEDSRTAEQYF. The DNA of the CDR3 is TGCAGCGTTGAAGATTCCAGGACAGCGGAGCAGTACTTC.

The rearrangement uses TRBV20-1 and TRBJ2-1, with a possible D match to TRBD2 (6 bases). Germline V gene data show CDR1 as DFQATT and CDR2 as SNEGSKA (reference sequence). The CDR3 runs to 13 residues. With 6 bases removed from V and 5 bases from J, the gap between germline ends came to 14 bases. The CDR3 nucleotides are TGCAGTGCCATGCGGGACCCGGACAATGAGCAGTTCTTC. Its translation: CSAMRDPDNEQFF.

The chain joins TRBV6-1 to TRBJ2-7, with no clear D. The germline V gene encodes CDR1 MNHNS and CDR2 SASEGT. The CDR3 is made up of 14 amino acids. The V gene lost 0 bases and the J gene lost 1 base, with 7 bases spanning the gap. The CDR3 coding sequence is TGTGCCAGCAGTGAAGCGGGCGGATCCTACGAGCAGTACGTC. Translating it yields CASSEAGGSYEQYV.

This clonotype appeared many times. This chain uses TRBV7-9 with TRBJ2-1; D uncertain. Germline CDR1 and CDR2: SEHNR and FQNEAQ (reference sequence). V lost 3 bases and J 9 bases, leaving 12 bases between the germline ends. The CDR3 covers 13 residues. Here the CDR3 reads CASSFPIFGEQFF. The DNA for the CDR3 is TGTGCCAGCAGCTTCCCGATTTTCGGTGAGCAGTTCTTC. Looking up the rest from reference TRBV7-9 and TRBJ2-1 gives the full variable domain: DTGVSQNPRHKITKRGQNVTFRCDPISEHNRLYWYRQTLGQGPEFLTYFQNEAQLEKSRLLSDRFSAERPKGSFSTLEIQRTEQGDSAMYLCASSFPIFGEQFFGPGTRLTVL.

This clonotype came up a few times. The chain combines TRBV4-3 with TRBJ2-1; TRBD2 matches 13 bases. V lost 4 bases, J lost 10 bases, and 10 bases stayed unmatched. CDR1 and CDR2 (germline): LGHNA, YSLEER. The CDR3 runs 16 residues. The CDR3 coding sequence is TGCGCCAGCAGCCGCGGACTAGCGGGGGACCTTTTCGAGCAGTTCTTC. Translated, it gives CASSRGLAGDLFEQFF.

V gene TRBV7-2 combines with J gene TRBJ2-7, with 8 nucleotides matching TRBD2. Trimming removed 1 base from V and 2 bases from J; junction bases left unmatched: 7. Germline loops: CDR1 SGHTA, CDR2 FQGNSA. The CDR3 has 16 residues. The CDR3 spells CASSLGYRGGPYEQYF. Here the CDR3 DNA reads TGTGCCAGCAGCTTAGGGTACCGGGGGGGCCCCTACGAGCAGTACTTC. The complete variable domain, with remaining parts taken from reference TRBV7-2 and TRBJ2-7, reads GAGVSQSPSNKVTEKGKDVELRCDPISGHTALYWYRQSLGQGLEFLIYFQGNSAPDKSGLPSDRFSAERTGGSVSTLTIQRTQQEDSAVYLCASSLGYRGGPYEQYFGPGTRLTVT.

The rearrangement joins TRBV5-1 to TRBJ2-5; D is uncertain. Trimming pared 0 bases from V and 1 base from J, leaving 10 bases between. CDR1 and CDR2 from the germline V gene are SGHRS and YFSETQ. The CDR3 contains 15 residues. The CDR3 loop is CASSLALNGQETQYF. The CDR3 region has the DNA TGCGCCAGCAGCTTGGCCTTGAACGGCCAAGAGACCCAGTACTTC.

V and J are TRBV23-1 and TRBJ2-5, with unresolved D. TRBV23-1 falls under the ORF class, with uncertain function. This CDR3 is built from 15 residues. V dropped 8 bases and J dropped 4 bases, with 20 bases sitting between them. In DNA form, the CDR3 reads TGCGCCAGCTGGCAACAGCAGCGCCCTGCAGAGACCCAGTACTTC. Its protein product is CASWQQQRPAETQYF.

The gene calls are TRBV10-3 and TRBJ1-2; 7 bases agree with TRBD1. The trim removed 4 bases at V and 8 bases at J, leaving 10 bases unmatched. The CDR3 is 14 residues long. Germline V gene data show CDR1 as ENHRY and CDR2 as SYGVKD. This CDR3 is CAISGGTASWGYTF. The CDR3 DNA is TGTGCCATCAGTGGAGGGACAGCCAGTTGGGGCTACACCTTC.

V and J are TRBV7-9 and TRBJ1-4; perhaps TRBD1 as D (6 bases). Trimming pared 5 bases from V and 3 bases from J, leaving 13 bases between. The CDR3 runs 15 residues. Germline-derived CDR1 and CDR2 are SEHNR and FQNEAQ (reference sequence). The CDR3: CASSLLGGPNEKLFF. In DNA form, the CDR3 reads TGTGCCAGCAGCCTCTTGGGGGGGCCTAATGAAAAACTGTTTTTT.

This clonotype was seen a handful of times. V and J are TRBV5-1 and TRBJ1-1; possibly TRBD1 for D (5 bases). The V end lost 4 bases, the J end lost 2 bases, and 15 bases lay between the germline ends. The CDR3 length is 15 residues. Germline CDR1 SGHRS, CDR2 YFSETQ. The DNA of the CDR3 is TGCGCCAGCAGCCCCTCGGGACCGTCAAACACTGAAGCTTTCTTT. This sequence encodes CASSPSGPSNTEAFF.

This clonotype has just a few counts. The chain employs TRBV7-2 and TRBJ2-5; 9 bases line up with TRBD1. This CDR3 region has 13 residues. Germline V gene lookup returns CDR1 SGHTA and CDR2 FQGNSA. Trimming removed 6 bases from V and 5 bases from J; junction bases left unmatched: 4. CDR3 loop: CASRATGGETQYF. The CDR3 DNA reads TGTGCCAGCAGAGCGACAGGGGGGGAGACCCAGTACTTC. The full variable domain, its missing parts supplied by reference TRBV7-2 and TRBJ2-5, is GAGVSQSPSNKVTEKGKDVELRCDPISGHTALYWYRQSLGQGLEFLIYFQGNSAPDKSGLPSDRFSAERTGGSVSTLTIQRTQQEDSAVYLCASRATGGETQYFGPGTRLLVL.

This clonotype was seen repeatedly, ten times or more. The CDR3 coding sequence is TGTGCCAGCAGCCGGGACAACTACTACGAGCAGTACTTC. Translated, it gives CASSRDNYYEQYF. J is TRBJ2-7 and V is TRBV6-6; TRBD1 might be the D (6 bases). Germline CDR1 MNHNY, CDR2 SVGAGI (reference sequence). The V and J ends lost 6 bases and 3 bases respectively, with 12 bases between them. CDR3 length: 13 residues.

In its sample, this clonotype was seen a few times. The gene calls are TRBV4-2 and TRBJ1-2, with D maybe TRBD1 (6 bases). V was clipped by 1 base and J by 5 bases, with 17 bases between them. Germline V gene lookup returns CDR1 LGHNA and CDR2 YNFKEQ. The CDR3 runs 16 residues. The CDR3 reads CASSQGQGTTGYGYTF. CDR3 bases: TGTGCCAGCAGCCAAGGTCAGGGGACTACTGGATATGGCTACACCTTC.

This clonotype has a handful of counts. The chain recombines TRBV20-1 with TRBJ2-1; D not resolved. The germline gives CDR1 DFQATT, CDR2 SNEGSKA (reference sequence). Trimming pared 3 bases from V and 1 base from J, leaving 7 bases between. The CDR3 runs 13 residues. The CDR3, as DNA: TGCAGTGCTAGGACCGCGTCCTACAATGAGCAGTTCTTC. It yields the protein CSARTASYNEQFF.

V and J are TRBV24-1 and TRBJ1-1; TRBD1 might be the D (6 bases). CDR3 length equals 12 residues. Germline CDR1 reads KGHDR; CDR2 reads SFDVKD. V was trimmed by 5 bases and J by 10 bases, leaving 13 bases between them. The chain's CDR3 is CATSGSGGTAFF. Here the CDR3 DNA reads TGTGCCACCAGTGGATCCGGGGGCACAGCTTTCTTT.

V usage is TRBV6-1 and J usage is TRBJ2-3, with 16 positions matching TRBD2. This CDR3 region has 18 residues. CDR1 is MNHNS and CDR2 is SASEGT in the germline V gene. With 5 bases clipped from V and 2 bases from J, the junction kept 7 bases outside the gene matches. The CDR3 region has the DNA TGTGCCAGCAGTAGATCGGGACTAGCGGGGGGGTTCACAGATACGCAGTATTTT. This gives the protein CASSRSGLAGGFTDTQYF.

The chain has TRBV6-5 and TRBJ2-1, with D uncertain. The CDR3 has 15 amino acids. From germline, CDR1 is MNHEY and CDR2 SVGAGI. V was pared by 5 bases and J by 0 bases, with 11 bases between. CDR3 bases: TGTGCCAGCAGTCGTACTTCGAGCTCCTACAATGAGCAGTTCTTC. Amino acid sequence: CASSRTSSSYNEQFF.

J is TRBJ2-6 and V is TRBV7-9; possibly TRBD1 for D (5 bases). With 5 bases removed from V and 0 bases from J, the gap between germline ends came to 14 bases. Germline loops: CDR1 SEHNR, CDR2 FQNEAQ (reference sequence). This CDR3 region has 17 residues. The CDR3 coding sequence is TGTGCCAGCAGCCCCTCGGCAGGGCCCTCTGGGGCCAACGTCCTGACTTTC. Translating gives CASSPSAGPSGANVLTF.

This clonotype has a handful of counts. V and J are TRBV7-2 and TRBJ1-1; 8 positions match TRBD1. The CDR3 covers 13 residues. Germline V gives CDR1 SGHTA, CDR2 FQGNSA. The V gene end was trimmed by 4 bases and the J gene end by 11 bases; junction bases not matched to a gene: 9. CDR3 loop: CASSSDRGGGAFF. The CDR3, as DNA: TGTGCCAGCAGCTCCGACAGGGGAGGAGGGGCTTTCTTT.